This entry describes one T cell receptor beta chain. As yet, its antigen is unknown. This CDR3 is built from 14 residues. Germline V lookup: CDR1 DFQATT, CDR2 SNEGSKA (reference sequence). These data come from a study of CXCR3-negative and CXCR3-positive naive CD8 T cells. The wider study: Across all libraries, TRB reads numbered around 140 million, with about 1.5 +/- 0.3 million in each library.

Libraries of TRB cDNA were made by 5' RACE and carried UMIs. Following a re-call of the 5' RACE reads, TCRdb has one entry per CDR3 protein and lacks DNA. This sample's clone table lists roughly 110,000 distinct CDR3 sequences. Cells that were CD45RO-CCR7+CD27+CD95- constituted naive CD8+ T cells. Study conclusions and caveats: CXCR3-positive naive cells had more hydrophobic TRB CDR3s than CXCR3-negative naive cells.

The sequence came from a human donor in good health. Some clones in this sample may be carry-over from other donors' samples. The V and J genes are TRBV20-1 and TRBJ1-1. The source material was naive CXCR3+ CD8+ T cells from blood. Documented subset: CD45RO-CCR7+CD27+CD95- naive CD8+ T cells expressing CXCR3 (TNR3+). CDR3 amino acids: CSARPGRENTEAFF.